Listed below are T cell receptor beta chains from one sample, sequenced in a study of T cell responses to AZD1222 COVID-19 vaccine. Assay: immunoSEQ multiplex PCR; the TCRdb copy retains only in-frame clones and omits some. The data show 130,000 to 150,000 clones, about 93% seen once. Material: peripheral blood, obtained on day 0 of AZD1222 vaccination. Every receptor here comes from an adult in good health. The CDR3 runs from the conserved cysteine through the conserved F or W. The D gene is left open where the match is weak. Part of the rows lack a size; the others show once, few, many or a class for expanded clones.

CASLRDTQKNTEAFF	TGTGCCAGCCTCCGGGACACCCAAAAGAACACTGAAGCTTTCTTT	.	.	TRBV6-5	TRBJ1-1
CASSLRRQFNYGYTF	TGTGCCAGCAGCTTGCGGAGACAGTTTAACTATGGCTACACCTTC	.	once	TRBV5-6	TRBJ1-2
CSVVGTNEKLFF	TGCAGCGTTGTTGGGACTAATGAAAAACTGTTTTTT	.	.	TRBV29-1	TRBJ1-4
CASSYVGERGEKLFF	TGTGCCAGCAGTTACGTAGGCGAACGAGGTGAAAAACTGTTTTTT	.	.	TRBV6-2/TRBV6-3	TRBJ1-4
CASRDLGTQYF	TGTGCCAGCAGAGATCTCGGGACCCAGTACTTC	.	once	TRBV11-2	TRBJ2-5
CASSQQYAAGELFF	TGTGCCAGCAGCCAACAATATGCCGCCGGGGAGCTGTTTTTT	.	.	TRBV7-3	TRBJ2-2
CASSQYSGGDNEQFF	TGTGCCAGCAGCCAATATAGCGGGGGGGACAATGAGCAGTTCTTC	TRBD2	.	TRBV3-1/TRBV3-2	TRBJ2-1
CASSVTGADGYTF	TGTGCCAGCAGCGTAACAGGGGCGGATGGCTACACCTTC	TRBD1	.	TRBV9	TRBJ1-2
CSASADSNEQFF	TGCAGTGCTAGTGCCGACTCCAATGAGCAGTTCTTC	.	.	TRBV20-1	TRBJ2-1
CASSYRAVDRGLSDTQYF	TGTGCCAGCAGTTACAGGGCCGTCGACAGGGGGCTCTCAGATACGCAGTATTTT	TRBD1	.	TRBV6-2/TRBV6-3	TRBJ2-3